A single sample gave rise to the 9 T cell receptor beta chains below, sequenced in a study of shared clonotypes between healthy human individuals. Sequenced by immunoSEQ multiplex PCR; TCRdb stores in-frame clones only, minus some. The table lists around 2.5 million clones, under 95% of them singletons, with approximately 0.37% in the top ten. The specimen was naive CD4+ T cells from PBMCs. Subset defined: CD45RA+ positively selected. These receptors all come from a young man in good health. Some clones in this sample may be carry-over from other donors' samples.

V gene TRBV6-5 combines with J gene TRBJ1-1; possibly TRBD1 for D (5 bases). Germline-derived CDR1 and CDR2 are MNHEY and SVGAGI. Trimming removed 6 bases from V and 1 base from J, with 9 bases in between. This CDR3 region has 13 residues. The CDR3 region is CASSQGQNTEAFF. The CDR3 bases are TGTGCCAGCAGCCAAGGACAGAACACTGAAGCTTTCTTT.

The chain couples TRBV6-5 to TRBJ2-3; D remains ambiguous. Germline CDR1 MNHEY, CDR2 SVGAGI. This CDR3 is built from 15 residues. V lost 2 bases and J 2 bases, leaving 11 bases between the germline ends. In nucleotides, the CDR3 is TGTGCCAGCAGTTACGAGGCTACTACCACAGATACGCAGTATTTT. Protein sequence: CASSYEATTTDTQYF.

On this clone: This specimen includes other DNA sequences encoding the same CDR3. The chain links TRBV6-5 to TRBJ1-1; possibly TRBD1 for D (5 bases). With 2 bases removed from V and 5 bases from J, the gap between germline ends came to 9 bases. The CDR3 contains 13 residues. Germline CDR1 is MNHEY and CDR2 is SVGAGI. The CDR3 here is CASSYGGGTEAFF. DNA of the CDR3: TGTGCCAGCAGTTACGGGGGGGGGACTGAAGCTTTCTTT.

The genes are TRBV6-5 and TRBJ1-2; TRBD1 is a possible D gene (5 bases). Trimming stripped 2 bases from V and 4 bases from J, with 14 bases between. The germline CDR1 and CDR2 sequences are MNHEY and SVGAGI. The length of the CDR3 is 15 residues. The CDR3 DNA reads TGTGCCAGCAGTTACCTCCAGGGCGGAAGCTATGGCTACACCTTC. It translates to CASSYLQGGSYGYTF.

The chain has TRBV7-8 and TRBJ2-5; D remains unclear. V lost 0 bases to trimming and J lost 1 base, with 6 bases between them. The germline V gene encodes CDR1 SGHVS and CDR2 FQNEAQ. The CDR3 loop spans 14 amino acids. CDR3 DNA sequence: TGTGCCAGCAGCTTAGCGGACGGCCAAGAGACCCAGTACTTC. Amino acid sequence: CASSLADGQETQYF.

CDR3 protein: CASSLAAALKNIQYF. Here the CDR3 DNA reads TGTGCCAGCAGCTTGGCGGCAGCCCTCAAAAACATTCAGTACTTC. This chain uses TRBV7-2 with TRBJ2-4; D is ambiguous. Germline V gene data show CDR1 as SGHTA and CDR2 as FQGNSA. The CDR3 extends over 15 amino acids. The V and J ends lost 3 bases and 3 bases respectively, with 12 bases between them.

The chain combines TRBV28 with TRBJ1-2, with a weak D call TRBD1 (6 bases). CDR1 and CDR2 from the germline V gene are MDHEN and SYDVKM. V gave up 5 bases and J gave up 8 bases, with 18 bases separating them. This CDR3 is built from 14 residues. DNA of the CDR3: TGTGCCAGCAGTGGCCGTTCGGGGGCTCAGGGCTACACCTTC. Translation gives CASSGRSGAQGYTF.

This chain links TRBV4-1 with TRBJ1-5, with 9 nucleotides matching TRBD1. The length of the CDR3 is 16 residues. Losses at the gene ends were 3 bases for V and 4 bases for J; bases not matched to a gene: 7. CDR1 and CDR2 (germline): MGHRA, YSYEKL. CDR3 amino acids: CASSHSDRGGNQPQHF. The CDR3 DNA sequence: TGCGCCAGCAGCCATTCGGACAGGGGAGGAAATCAGCCCCAGCATTTT.

The genes are TRBV7-3 and TRBJ1-1, with a possible D match to TRBD1 (5 bases). Trimming removed 5 bases from V and 1 base from J, with 8 bases in between. This CDR3 has 13 residues. From germline, CDR1 is SGHTA and CDR2 FQGTGA. The CDR3 nucleotides read TGTGCCAGCAGCAGACAGAAGAACACTGAAGCTTTCTTT. This gives the protein CASSRQKNTEAFF.